This T cell receptor beta chain was recovered during a study of blood T cell repertoires in COVID-19. Trimming shortened V by 3 bases and J by 0 bases, and 6 bases separated the two germline ends. The CDR3 is 15 amino acids. The germline CDR1 and CDR2 sequences are MNHEY and SMNVEV (reference sequence). TCRdb's copy holds only in-frame clones and misses some; the assay was immunoSEQ multiplex PCR. The table includes approximately 200,000 clones, approximately 84% detected once. The sample was peripheral blood. The chain combines TRBV27 with TRBJ1-6; no definite D call. The receptor's source is a woman younger than 45 who had recovered from COVID-19. The CDR3: CASSFGSSYNSPLHF. The CDR3 DNA follows: TGTGCCAGCAGTTTTGGGAGCTCCTATAATTCACCCCTCCACTTT.